These 29 T cell receptor beta chains share one sample of origin, sequenced in a study of graft-versus-host responses after intestinal transplantation. Their antigens are not known. TCRdb's table, derived via immunoSEQ multiplex PCR, lists solely in-frame clones and lacks some. The sample includes under 130,000 clones, 90% to 95% of them seen just once. The source was unstimulated CD8+ T cells sorted from spleen or lymph node cells, collected before intestinal transplant. These receptors all stem from a human donor who received an intestinal transplant.

The genes are TRBV10-1 and TRBJ2-1, with no clear D. CDR1 and CDR2 (germline): WNHNN, SYGVQD (reference sequence). This CDR3 is 13 amino acids long. Trimming stripped 0 bases from V and 8 bases from J, with 8 bases between. The CDR3 DNA sequence: TGCGCCAGCAGTGAGTCGATAACGGATGAGCAGTTCTTC. It codes for CASSESITDEQFF.

CDR3 sequence: CASSVTPRSYEQYF. The CDR3 nucleotides are TGTGCCAGCAGTGTGACTCCACGCAGCTACGAGCAGTACTTC. The chain is built from TRBV2 and TRBJ2-7; no reliable D call. Germline-derived CDR1 and CDR2 are SNHLY and FYNNEI. Trimming stripped 4 bases from V and 3 bases from J, with 13 bases between. The CDR3 loop spans 14 amino acids.

The rearrangement uses TRBV29-1 and TRBJ2-1, with D unresolved. This CDR3 comprises 10 residues. The germline CDR1 and CDR2 sequences are SQVTM and ANQGSEA. V was trimmed by 6 bases and J by 5 bases, leaving 5 bases between them. The CDR3 protein is CSVQHNEQFF. The CDR3 coding sequence is TGCAGCGTACAGCACAATGAGCAGTTCTTC.

The gene calls are TRBV19 and TRBJ2-1; no clear D. V was trimmed by 0 bases and J by 15 bases, leaving 12 bases between them. This CDR3 is 12 amino acids long. Germline lookup yields CDR1 LNHDA and CDR2 SQIVND (reference sequence). CDR3 amino acids: CASSIDRVRPFF. The DNA of the CDR3 is TGTGCCAGTAGTATAGACCGGGTCAGGCCGTTCTTC.

This rearrangement joins TRBV19 to TRBJ2-7; D is uncertain. V was shortened by 10 bases and J by 0 bases, with 13 bases between the two germline ends. The CDR3 consists of 13 residues. From germline, CDR1 is LNHDA and CDR2 SQIVND (reference sequence). In DNA form, the CDR3 reads TGTGCCACCCTGGACGGGTCCTCCTACGAGCAGTACTTC. Residues: CATLDGSSYEQYF.

This sequence joins TRBV27 and TRBJ2-1; no clear D. V shed 2 bases and J shed 3 bases, with 11 bases lying between them. Germline V gene lookup returns CDR1 MNHEY and CDR2 SMNVEV (reference sequence). The CDR3 runs to 15 residues. The CDR3 region has the DNA TGTGCCAGCAGTTTAGCGCTAGGGATCTACAATGAGCAGTTCTTC. It codes for CASSLALGIYNEQFF.

The genes are TRBV27 and TRBJ2-7, with D unresolved. Trimming removed 3 bases at V and 0 bases at J, with 6 bases between. The CDR3 is 13 residues long. Germline loops: CDR1 MNHEY, CDR2 SMNVEV (reference sequence). As DNA, the CDR3 is TGTGCCAGCAGTTTTACAGTCTCCTACGAGCAGTACTTC. Protein product: CASSFTVSYEQYF.

This clone was detected only once. V and J are TRBV9 and TRBJ2-3, with D perhaps matching TRBD2 (5 bases). CDR3 size: 15 residues. V lost 1 base, J lost 4 bases, and 13 bases lay in between. Germline values: CDR1 SGDLS, CDR2 YYNGEE. CDR3 bases: TGTGCCAGCAGCGTATGGGAGTCCGGCGCAGATACGCAGTATTTT. Amino acid sequence: CASSVWESGADTQYF.

This clone has a single count. The gene calls are TRBV27 and TRBJ2-3; tentatively, D is TRBD2 (5 bases). Trimming removed 6 bases at V and 6 bases at J, with 22 bases between. Germline loops: CDR1 MNHEY, CDR2 SMNVEV (reference sequence). The CDR3 is 16 amino acids. CDR3 region: CASSPLGSSAGDTQYF. The DNA for the CDR3 is TGTGCCAGCAGCCCGCTAGGGAGTAGTGCGGGCGATACGCAGTATTTT.

This clone showed up just once. This chain links TRBV13 with TRBJ2-3, with D perhaps given as TRBD1 or TRBD2 (5 bases each). The germline V gene encodes CDR1 PRHDT and CDR2 FYEKMQ (reference sequence). This CDR3 has 15 amino acids. Trimming left V 5 bases short and J 0 bases short, with 12 bases between. As DNA, the CDR3 is TGTGCCAGCAGCACGGGACCAATAAGCACAGATACGCAGTATTTT. Translation: CASSTGPISTDTQYF.

This clone was picked up a small number of times. This chain uses TRBV7-9 with TRBJ2-1; TRBD1 aligns across 8 bases. This CDR3 spans 15 amino acids. Germline V lookup: CDR1 SEHNR, CDR2 FQNEAQ (reference sequence). J lost 5 bases, V lost 3 bases, and 6 bases had no gene match. CDR3: CASSFPGTGHNEQFF. The DNA of the CDR3 is TGTGCCAGCAGCTTCCCCGGGACAGGCCACAATGAGCAGTTCTTC.

The chain links TRBV2 to TRBJ2-7; a possible D gene is TRBD1 (5 bases). This CDR3 is 14 amino acids long. V was clipped by 3 bases and J by 2 bases, with 11 bases between them. In germline, CDR1 is SNHLY, CDR2 FYNNEI. The CDR3 bases are TGTGCCAGCAGTGACAGGGAACTTACCTACGAGCAGTACTTC. Amino acid sequence: CASSDRELTYEQYF. Based on the CDR3 plus reference TRBV2 and TRBJ2-7, the full variable domain is EPEVTQTPSHQVTQMGQEVILRCVPISNHLYFYWYRQILGQKVEFLVSFYNNEISEKSEIFDDQFSVERPDGSNFTLKIRSTKLEDSAMYFCASSDRELTYEQYFGPGTRLTVT.

The CDR3 DNA reads TGTGCCAGCAGCTTTTGGGCCCGGGACTCGAGGTACAATGAGCAGTTCTTC. Translating gives CASSFWARDSRYNEQFF. The rearrangement joins TRBV11-2 to TRBJ2-1, with D possibly matching TRBD2 (6 bases). This CDR3 region has 17 residues. The ends were cut back, 3 bases at V and 4 bases at J, with 19 bases in the middle. Germline V lookup: CDR1 SGHAT, CDR2 FQNNGV. Drawing the rest from reference TRBV11-2 and TRBJ2-1, the complete variable domain is EAGVAQSPRYKIIEKRQSVAFWCNPISGHATLYWYQQILGQGPKLLIQFQNNGVVDDSQLPKDRFSAERLKGVDSTLKIQPAKLEDSAVYLCASSFWARDSRYNEQFFGPGTRLTVL.

The chain couples TRBV4-1 to TRBJ1-2; unclear D gene. Germline V gene lookup returns CDR1 MGHRA and CDR2 YSYEKL. The length of the CDR3 is 12 residues. V lost 0 bases, J lost 13 bases, and 12 bases lay in between. The CDR3 bases are TGCGCCAGCAGCCAAGATCGGTCGGACTTCACCTTC. It yields the protein CASSQDRSDFTF.

V usage is TRBV7-9 and J usage is TRBJ1-5, with D maybe TRBD1 (5 bases). CDR1 and CDR2 from the germline V gene are SEHNR and FQNEAQ (reference sequence). Trimming removed 4 bases from V and 2 bases from J, with 9 bases in between. This CDR3 comprises 14 residues. CDR3 bases: TGTGCCAGCAGCTGGGGCGGGGGCAATCAGCCCCAGCATTTT. Its protein product is CASSWGGGNQPQHF.

This chain links TRBV7-9 with TRBJ2-7; TRBD2 is a possible D gene (5 bases). With 4 bases removed from V and 3 bases from J, the gap between germline ends came to 13 bases. This CDR3 has 14 residues. Germline-derived CDR1 and CDR2 are SEHNR and FQNEAQ (reference sequence). Here the CDR3 reads CASSSDLRIYEQYF. Here the CDR3 DNA reads TGTGCCAGCAGCTCGGACTTACGAATCTACGAGCAGTACTTC.

This chain connects TRBV15 to TRBJ2-7; D unclear. Deletions cut 5 bases from V and 7 bases from J, with 12 bases between. The CDR3 extends over 12 amino acids. From germline, CDR1 is LNHNV and CDR2 YYDKDF (reference sequence). The CDR3 bases are TGTGCCACCAGCGGACCCTTGGGGGAGCAGTACTTC. Amino acid sequence: CATSGPLGEQYF.

CDR3 bases: TGCGCCAGCAGCTTGGTGAAAACAGGGGGTTATGGCTACACCTTC. This translates into CASSLVKTGGYGYTF. The chain carries TRBV5-1 and TRBJ1-2, with TRBD1 identical over 8 bases. CDR1 is SGHRS and CDR2 is YFSETQ in the germline V gene. The CDR3 runs to 15 residues. V lost 0 bases and J lost 5; bases outside the gene matches: 6.

The chain is built from TRBV7-8 and TRBJ2-5, with TRBD2 as a possible D gene (6 bases). The ends were cut back, 6 bases at V and 11 bases at J, with 22 bases in the middle. The CDR3 is 14 residues long. Looked up from germline, CDR1 is SGHVS and CDR2 is FQNEAQ. Here the CDR3 DNA reads TGTGCCAGCAGTCCCGGTAATCAGGGTCGGGAGCAGTACTTC. As protein: CASSPGNQGREQYF. Full variable domain (remainder filled in from reference TRBV7-8 and TRBJ2-5): GAGVSQSPRYKVAKRGQDVALRCDPISGHVSLFWYQQALGQGPEFLTYFQNEAQLDKSGLPSDRFFAERPEGSVSTLKIQRTQQEDSAVYLCASSPGNQGREQYFGPGTRLLVL.

The chain links TRBV4-1 to TRBJ2-5, with TRBD2 matching over 8 bases. Germline-derived CDR1 and CDR2 are MGHRA and YSYEKL. Trimming removed 5 bases from V and 2 bases from J; junction bases left unmatched: 4. This CDR3 contains 14 residues. The CDR3 DNA follows: TGCGCCAGCAGCTTAGCGGGGTCACAAGAGACCCAGTACTTC. Translating it yields CASSLAGSQETQYF.

The CDR3 coding sequence is TGCGCCAGCAGCCTCACGGGGTACCCCCTTCCCTACGAGCAGTACTTC. This gives the protein CASSLTGYPLPYEQYF. The V and J genes are TRBV4-1 and TRBJ2-7; the D gene is possibly TRBD2 (5 bases). Trimming pared 4 bases from V and 2 bases from J, leaving 18 bases between. Germline CDR1 and CDR2: MGHRA and YSYEKL. This CDR3 has 16 amino acids.

CDR3 amino acids: CASSSSTGPYNEQFF. In nucleotides, the CDR3 is TGTGCCAGCAGCTCATCGACGGGCCCCTACAATGAGCAGTTCTTC. The chain uses TRBV7-9 and TRBJ2-1; D remains unclear. The CDR3 sequence is 15 residues long. Trimming pared 4 bases from V and 2 bases from J, leaving 12 bases between. Germline CDR1 is SEHNR and CDR2 is FQNEAQ (reference sequence). Complete variable domain (other parts from reference TRBV7-9 and TRBJ2-1): DTGVSQNPRHKITKRGQNVTFRCDPISEHNRLYWYRQTLGQGPEFLTYFQNEAQLEKSRLLSDRFSAERPKGSFSTLEIQRTEQGDSAMYLCASSSSTGPYNEQFFGPGTRLTVL.

Concerning this clone: Other nucleotide sequences in the sample specify the same CDR3. The chain recombines TRBV30 with TRBJ1-1, with a tentative D call TRBD1 (5 bases). The germline CDR1 and CDR2 sequences are GTSNPN and SVGIG (reference sequence). Trimming took off 0 bases at V and 1 base at J, with 6 bases between the two ends. This CDR3 is 13 amino acids long. The CDR3 DNA follows: TGTGCCTGGAGTGTTGGGGGGAACACTGAAGCTTTCTTT. Translating it yields CAWSVGGNTEAFF.

This clone was picked up one time. The rearrangement joins TRBV10-2 to TRBJ2-3; 7 positions match TRBD2. Per the germline V gene, CDR1 is WSHSY and CDR2 is SAAADI. The CDR3 consists of 14 residues. Losses at the gene ends were 6 bases for V and 2 bases for J; bases not matched to a gene: 5. CDR3 residues: CASRGGRVTDTQYF. The CDR3 nucleotides are TGCGCCAGCAGGGGAGGGAGGGTCACAGATACGCAGTATTTT.

The chain couples TRBV19 to TRBJ1-1; 7 positions match TRBD1. CDR1 is LNHDA and CDR2 is SQIVND in the germline V gene (reference sequence). V trimming: 5 bases; J trimming: 2 bases; junction bases outside the gene matches: 17. This CDR3 has 18 residues. CDR3 sequence reads: CASSLRFNRGPLNTEAFF. The CDR3 bases are TGTGCCAGTAGTCTCCGTTTTAATAGGGGGCCACTTAACACTGAAGCTTTCTTT.

CDR3 amino acids: CASSYAITGDYGYTF. As DNA, the CDR3 is TGTGCCAGCAGTTACGCTATTACGGGCGACTATGGCTACACCTTC. The gene calls are TRBV6-5 and TRBJ1-2; no clear D gene. From germline, CDR1 is MNHEY and CDR2 SVGAGI. V dropped 2 bases and J dropped 3 bases, with 13 bases sitting between them. This CDR3 comprises 15 residues.

The chain couples TRBV2 to TRBJ2-7; 7 bases line up with TRBD1. Germline V gene lookup returns CDR1 SNHLY and CDR2 FYNNEI. The CDR3 covers 14 residues. Trimming at V came to 6 bases and at J to 4 bases, leaving 9 bases not matched to a gene. The CDR3 loop reads CASRRQGSSYEQYF. The CDR3 DNA reads as TGTGCCAGCAGGAGACAGGGTTCATCGTACGAGCAGTACTTC.

CDR3 amino acids: CASGPDFPYEQYF. The CDR3 DNA follows: TGTGCTAGTGGCCCAGACTTTCCCTACGAGCAGTACTTC. J is TRBJ2-5 and V is TRBV12-5, with D uncertain. Gene TRBJ2-7 matches the end of the DNA better, so the J call may be wrong. This CDR3 is 13 amino acids long. Germline loops: CDR1 LGHNT, CDR2 FRNRAP.

Turning to this clone: Other nucleotide sequences from this sample produce the same CDR3. This rearrangement joins TRBV5-1 to TRBJ2-5; D is unclear. From germline, CDR1 is SGHRS and CDR2 YFSETQ. The CDR3 is 11 amino acids. Trimming took 2 bases from V and 5 from J, leaving 4 bases between them. The CDR3, as DNA: TGCGCCAGCAGCTTCGGGGAGACCCAGTACTTC. Its translation is CASSFGETQYF.